The 26 T cell receptor beta chains reported below all come from one sample, sequenced in a study of OX40 agonist ivuxolimab in advanced cancers. The table came from immunoSEQ multiplex PCR; TCRdb's copy has only in-frame clones and leaves some out. The table shows more than 60,000 clones, with roughly nine tenths occurring only once. Here the sequenced sample was CD4+ or CD8+ T cells sorted from blood, taken in a trial of the OX40 agonist ivuxolimab. These receptors came from an adult with an advanced solid tumor such as melanoma, head and neck, liver or kidney cancer.

This clone was observed a single time. The rearrangement joins TRBV6-5 to TRBJ1-2; no clear D gene. Germline V gene sequence: CDR1 MNHEY, CDR2 SVGAGI. The germline V and J ends were trimmed by 2 bases and 0 bases, with 7 bases remaining between them. The CDR3 consists of 14 residues. CDR3 in DNA: TGTGCCAGCAGTTACAGGTCGACTAACTATGGCTACACCTTC. Translated: CASSYRSTNYGYTF.

This clone was recorded a few times. The chain carries TRBV30 and TRBJ2-1, with 7 bases aligning to TRBD1. Germline CDR1 is GTSNPN and CDR2 is SVGIG (reference sequence). This CDR3 has 13 amino acids. J lost 8 bases, V lost 3 bases, and 7 bases had no gene match. The CDR3 region has the DNA TGTGCCTGGAGCAAGGGGGCTGAGTATGAGCAGTTCTTC. Protein sequence: CAWSKGAEYEQFF.

J is TRBJ2-1 and V is TRBV11-3; 7 nucleotides agree with TRBD2. CDR1 and CDR2 from the germline V gene are SGHNT and YENEEA. This CDR3 is 17 amino acids long. The V segment lost 2 bases and the J segment 6 bases; nucleotides outside the gene matches: 13. CDR3 nucleotide sequence: TGTGCCAGCAGCTTAACTGCTAGCGGAAAAACAAGCAATGAGCAGTTCTTC. This sequence encodes CASSLTASGKTSNEQFF.

The chain joins TRBV10-1 to TRBJ2-3, with 8 nucleotides matching TRBD1. Germline CDR1 WNHNN, CDR2 SYGVQD (reference sequence). The CDR3 contains 16 residues. The junction had 11 bases not matched to a gene; V was cut back by 7 bases and J by 2 bases. The CDR3 DNA sequence: TGCGCCAGCACCGGACAGGGTGTACCCCACACAGATACGCAGTATTTT. It is translated as CASTGQGVPHTDTQYF.

This clone was recorded only once. This chain connects TRBV27 to TRBJ2-2; TRBD1 matches 7 bases. Germline CDR1 reads MNHEY; CDR2 reads SMNVEV (reference sequence). The junction had 6 bases not matched to a gene; V was cut back by 4 bases and J by 7 bases. The CDR3 has 14 amino acids. CDR3 DNA sequence: TGTGCCAGCAGTTCATCAGGGGGTGACGGGGAGCTGTTTTTT. Amino acids: CASSSSGGDGELFF.

The chain employs TRBV5-4 and TRBJ1-2; perhaps TRBD1 as D (6 bases). The V end lost 4 bases, the J end lost 6 bases, and 22 bases lay between the germline ends. The CDR3 contains 16 residues. Looked up from germline, CDR1 is SGHNT and CDR2 is YYREEE (reference sequence). The CDR3: CASSPGTQWGADGYTF. Here the CDR3 DNA reads TGTGCCAGCAGCCCCGGGACGCAGTGGGGGGCGGATGGCTACACCTTC. The whole variable domain, remainder taken from reference TRBV5-4 and TRBJ1-2, is ETGVTQSPTHLIKTRGQQVTLRCSSQSGHNTVSWYQQALGQGPQFIFQYYREEENGRGNFPPRFSGLQFPNYSSELNVNALELDDSALYLCASSPGTQWGADGYTFGSGTRLTVV.

The chain is built from TRBV6-1 and TRBJ1-1, with a weak D call TRBD1 (5 bases). V lost 6 bases to trimming and J lost 1 base, with 18 bases between them. The CDR3 spans 16 residues. Per the germline V gene, CDR1 is MNHNS and CDR2 is SASEGT. The CDR3 region has the DNA TGTGCCAGCAGCGAATCCATTGGACAACCGAACACTGAAGCTTTCTTT. Encoded protein: CASSESIGQPNTEAFF.

The J gene is TRBJ2-1, the V gene TRBV5-1; the D is unclear. Trimming stripped 0 bases from V and 8 bases from J, with 9 bases between. This CDR3 is 13 amino acids long. Germline V gene lookup returns CDR1 SGHRS and CDR2 YFSETQ. The CDR3 loop is CASSLAEGDEQFF. CDR3 in DNA: TGCGCCAGCAGCTTGGCCGAAGGCGATGAGCAGTTCTTC.

The V gene is TRBV5-5, the J gene TRBJ2-1; D call uncertain. This CDR3 has 16 amino acids. Germline CDR1 reads SGHKS; CDR2 reads YYEKEE (reference sequence). V lost 0 bases to trimming and J lost 0 bases, with 10 bases between them. CDR3 loop: CASSLGLDPSYNEQFF. Written as DNA, the CDR3 is TGTGCCAGCAGCTTGGGTTTGGACCCCTCCTACAATGAGCAGTTCTTC.

This rearrangement joins TRBV6-6 to TRBJ1-2, with no clear D. Trimming stripped 0 bases from V and 6 bases from J, with 5 bases between. CDR1 and CDR2 (germline): MNHNY, SVGAGI (reference sequence). This CDR3 spans 12 amino acids. In DNA, the CDR3 is TGTGCCAGCAGTTACTCGGAGAATGGCTACACCTTC. It yields the protein CASSYSENGYTF.

A note on this clone: This same CDR3 is encoded by further DNA sequences in the sample. V and J are TRBV29-1 and TRBJ2-7; D not certain. Trimming removed 1 base at V and 3 bases at J, with 7 bases between. CDR1 and CDR2 from the germline V gene are SQVTM and ANQGSEA. The CDR3 contains 12 residues. As DNA, the CDR3 is TGCAGCGTTGAAGGGCCAGGCTACGAGCAGTACTTC. Translated: CSVEGPGYEQYF.

The V and J genes are TRBV7-8 and TRBJ2-2; 9 bases are a match to TRBD2. Unmatched junction bases numbered 3, after V lost 4 bases and J lost 0 bases. This CDR3 is 16 amino acids long. Germline V lookup: CDR1 SGHVS, CDR2 FQNEAQ. In DNA, the CDR3 is TGTGCCAGCAGCTCGACTAGCGGACCGAACACCGGGGAGCTGTTTTTT. Translating gives CASSSTSGPNTGELFF.

This CDR3 is CASSLPGGSYNEQFF. The CDR3 DNA sequence: TGTGCCAGCAGCTTACCGGGAGGCTCCTACAATGAGCAGTTCTTC. The V and J genes are TRBV7-9 and TRBJ2-1, with TRBD2 matching over 7 bases. J was trimmed by 0 bases and V by 2 bases; bases with no gene match: 1. Germline loops: CDR1 SEHNR, CDR2 FQNEAQ (reference sequence). The CDR3 spans 15 residues. Full variable domain (rest looked up from reference TRBV7-9 and TRBJ2-1): DTGVSQNPRHKITKRGQNVTFRCDPISEHNRLYWYRQTLGQGPEFLTYFQNEAQLEKSRLLSDRFSAERPKGSFSTLEIQRTEQGDSAMYLCASSLPGGSYNEQFFGPGTRLTVL.

The chain uses TRBV7-3 and TRBJ2-1, with TRBD1 matching 7 bases. The length of the CDR3 is 15 residues. Losses at the gene ends were 4 bases for V and 2 bases for J; bases not matched to a gene: 5. CDR1 is SGHTA, CDR2 FQGTGA, per germline. The CDR3 loop reads CASSSNGQAYNEQFF. The CDR3 DNA reads as TGTGCCAGCAGCTCAAACGGACAGGCCTACAATGAGCAGTTCTTC.

The rearrangement links TRBV28 to TRBJ1-1, with D perhaps TRBD1 (6 bases). Germline CDR1 MDHEN, CDR2 SYDVKM. The V end was cut by 5 bases, the J end by 7 bases, with 8 bases between. CDR3 length: 11 residues. CDR3 protein: CASSRTVEAFF. The CDR3 nucleotides are TGTGCCAGCAGTCGGACAGTTGAAGCTTTCTTT.

The chain couples TRBV6-1 to TRBJ1-1, with a possible D match to TRBD1 (6 bases). V was pared by 2 bases and J by 2 bases, with 12 bases between. From germline, CDR1 is MNHNS and CDR2 SASEGT. The CDR3 runs 15 residues. The CDR3 loop is CASSELDSINTEAFF. CDR3 DNA sequence: TGTGCCAGCAGTGAACTGGACAGTATTAACACTGAAGCTTTCTTT.

The V call is TRBV2, the J call TRBJ2-1; D may be TRBD1 (5 bases). The germline gives CDR1 SNHLY, CDR2 FYNNEI. The CDR3 consists of 14 residues. The V end was cut by 4 bases, the J end by 2 bases, with 9 bases between. The CDR3 here is CASSVQGPYNEQFF. The CDR3 DNA reads as TGTGCCAGCAGTGTGCAGGGCCCCTACAATGAGCAGTTCTTC.

This clone occurred once. CDR3 residues: CASSFPGAGIQETQYF. The CDR3 DNA reads TGCGCCAGCAGCTTTCCGGGGGCGGGGATTCAAGAGACCCAGTACTTC. This chain joins TRBV5-1 and TRBJ2-5, with D possibly being TRBD1 or TRBD2 (6 bases each). Germline CDR1 and CDR2: SGHRS and YFSETQ. CDR3 length equals 16 residues. Trimming pared 2 bases from V and 2 bases from J, leaving 16 bases between.

This sequence joins TRBV18 and TRBJ2-5; the D is unclear. The V end was cut by 2 bases, the J end by 1 base, with 8 bases between. Germline-derived CDR1 and CDR2 are KGHSH and LQKENI. The CDR3 sequence is 14 residues long. CDR3 in amino acids: CASSPIPAQETQYF. The CDR3 DNA sequence: TGTGCCAGCTCACCAATTCCGGCCCAAGAGACCCAGTACTTC.

V usage is TRBV28 and J usage is TRBJ2-7; 8 bases agree with TRBD2. The CDR3 has 14 amino acids. Germline V gene sequence: CDR1 MDHEN, CDR2 SYDVKM. Losses at the gene ends were 2 bases for V and 4 bases for J; bases not matched to a gene: 4. CDR3 protein: CASSLVGGGYEQYF. CDR3 nucleotides: TGTGCCAGCAGTTTAGTCGGCGGGGGGTACGAGCAGTACTTC.

The chain employs TRBV15 and TRBJ2-1, with 7 nucleotides matching TRBD1. The V and J ends lost 0 bases and 3 bases, in that order; junction bases with no gene match: 11. The CDR3 extends over 18 amino acids. From germline, CDR1 is LNHNV and CDR2 YYDKDF (reference sequence). Here the CDR3 DNA reads TGTGCCACCAGCAGAGATCCATCTCAGGGGGTTAACTACAATGAGCAGTTCTTC. Translating it yields CATSRDPSQGVNYNEQFF.

The rearrangement joins TRBV10-1 to TRBJ2-3; a weak D match, TRBD2 (6 bases). This CDR3 has 13 amino acids. Trimming pared 6 bases from V and 2 bases from J, leaving 9 bases between. Germline CDR1 and CDR2: WNHNN and SYGVQD (reference sequence). The DNA for the CDR3 is TGCGCCAGCAGCGCGGGGAACACAGATACGCAGTATTTT. Protein product: CASSAGNTDTQYF.

This clone appeared a single time. V and J are TRBV2 and TRBJ2-2; TRBD2 agrees at 10 bases. V was pared by 2 bases and J by 3 bases, with 3 bases of the junction left unmatched. Germline V gene data show CDR1 as SNHLY and CDR2 as FYNNEI. The CDR3 runs 16 residues. The CDR3 loop reads CASSELAGGDTGELFF. The CDR3 region has the DNA TGTGCCAGCAGTGAATTAGCGGGGGGTGACACCGGGGAGCTGTTTTTT.

The chain joins TRBV5-1 to TRBJ2-5; D remains ambiguous. The tail of the sequence fits TRBJ2-7 better, so the J call may be wrong. The CDR3 loop spans 14 amino acids. The germline V gene encodes CDR1 SGHRS and CDR2 YFSETQ. The CDR3 nucleotides are TGCGCCAGCAGCTTGGGGCTAGTGGCCTACGAGCAGTACTTC. This encodes CASSLGLVAYEQYF.

This CDR3 is CASSFQVAGVSTDTQYF. Written as DNA, the CDR3 is TGTGCCAGCAGCTTTCAAGTAGCGGGAGTGAGCACAGATACGCAGTATTTT. V gene TRBV11-2 combines with J gene TRBJ2-3; 9 positions match TRBD2. There are 17 residues in the CDR3. CDR1 is SGHAT and CDR2 is FQNNGV in the germline V gene. After removal of 3 bases from V and 0 bases from J, the junction contained 7 bases not matched to a gene.

CDR3 sequence reads: CASSWWTGQETQYF. CDR3 sequence (DNA): TGTGCCAGCAGCTGGTGGACGGGGCAAGAGACCCAGTACTTC. The V call is TRBV4-2, the J call TRBJ2-5, with a possible D match to TRBD2 (5 bases). This CDR3 is built from 14 residues. Germline CDR1 reads LGHNA; CDR2 reads YNFKEQ. With 5 bases removed from V and 2 bases from J, the gap between germline ends came to 12 bases.